The 26 T cell receptor beta chains in this list originate from one sample, sequenced in a study of cytomegalovirus exposure and HLA in healthy donors. The primer mix had 60 Vbeta and 13 Jbeta primers. Method: immunoSEQ multiplex PCR; TCRdb's copy keeps in-frame clones and lacks some. The sample has 120,000 to 150,000 clones; around 72% are singletons. The sample consisted of PBMCs. The receptors were sampled from a woman aged 40 to 50 in good health and CMV-seronegative.

The chain employs TRBV6-4 and TRBJ2-3; no firm D call. The CDR3 loop spans 15 amino acids. With 6 bases removed from V and 1 base from J, the gap between germline ends came to 14 bases. Looked up from germline, CDR1 is MRHNA and CDR2 is SNTAGT. CDR3 amino acids: CASSYTLTGTDTQYF. The CDR3 DNA reads TGTGCCAGCAGCTATACCCTGACTGGCACAGATACGCAGTATTTT.

The chain couples TRBV5-1 to TRBJ1-2, with 8 bases fitting TRBD1. Germline-derived CDR1 and CDR2 are SGHRS and YFSETQ. V lost 5 bases to trimming and J lost 7 bases; unmatched junction nucleotides: 7. The CDR3 spans 13 residues. CDR3 sequence reads: CASRLGQEVGYTF. The CDR3 region has the DNA TGCGCCAGCAGGCTGGGACAGGAGGTTGGCTACACCTTC.

CDR3 region: CASSAQRNEKLFF. In DNA, the CDR3 is TGCGCCAGCAGTGCACAGCGGAACGAAAAACTGTTTTTT. The chain joins TRBV10-2 to TRBJ1-4; D unresolved. Deletions cut 4 bases from V and 8 bases from J, with 11 bases between. Per the germline V gene, CDR1 is WSHSY and CDR2 is SAAADI. The CDR3 has 13 residues.

V gene TRBV4-1 combines with J gene TRBJ1-1; 9 bases line up with TRBD1. With V trimmed by 4 bases and J by 0 bases, 6 bases remained unmatched. Per the germline V gene, CDR1 is MGHRA and CDR2 is YSYEKL. This CDR3 spans 16 amino acids. The CDR3 sequence: CASSPHRGPMNTEAFF. CDR3 nucleotide sequence: TGCGCCAGCAGCCCTCACAGGGGGCCAATGAACACTGAAGCTTTCTTT.

The V and J genes are TRBV10-1 and TRBJ1-5, with 9 bases identical to TRBD1. The trim removed 6 bases at V and 0 bases at J, leaving 9 bases unmatched. The germline V gene has CDR1 WNHNN and CDR2 SYGVQD (reference sequence). The CDR3 is made up of 17 amino acids. The CDR3 is CASSPGQGPYSNQPQHF. The CDR3 DNA is TGCGCCAGCAGCCCCGGACAGGGGCCCTATAGCAATCAGCCCCAGCATTTT.

The chain employs TRBV7-9 and TRBJ1-1, with 8 bases identical to TRBD1. Trimming at V came to 4 bases and at J to 8 bases, leaving 0 bases not matched to a gene. The CDR3 has 11 amino acids. Germline CDR1 SEHNR, CDR2 FQNEAQ (reference sequence). CDR3 in DNA: TGTGCCAGCAGCTGGGACAGGGAAGCTTTCTTT. Translated, it gives CASSWDREAFF.

The J gene is TRBJ2-5, the V gene TRBV4-1, with 12 positions matching TRBD1. The CDR3 is made up of 14 amino acids. CDR1 and CDR2 from the germline V gene are MGHRA and YSYEKL. Trimming at V came to 4 bases and at J to 5 bases, leaving 2 bases not matched to a gene. The CDR3 bases are TGCGCCAGCAGCCTGGGACAGGGGGCTGAGACCCAGTACTTC. Amino acid sequence: CASSLGQGAETQYF.

CDR3 DNA sequence: TGTGCCAGCAGCTCAGGGTTTCGGGAGACCCAGTACTTC. Its protein product is CASSSGFRETQYF. This rearrangement joins TRBV5-4 to TRBJ2-5, with D perhaps TRBD1 (5 bases). Between the trimmed V and J ends, which lost 3 bases and 5 bases, there was a span of 11 bases. Germline lookup yields CDR1 SGHNT and CDR2 YYREEE (reference sequence). This CDR3 spans 13 amino acids.

The chain is built from TRBV4-1 and TRBJ2-7, with D possibly being TRBD1 (5 bases). Trimming removed 1 base from V and 3 bases from J, with 10 bases in between. This CDR3 is 14 amino acids long. Germline V gene sequence: CDR1 MGHRA, CDR2 YSYEKL. CDR3 nucleotides: TGCGCCAGCAGCCAAGTCTCGCAGGGCTACGAGCAGTACTTC. Its protein product is CASSQVSQGYEQYF.

The chain uses TRBV6-5 and TRBJ2-3; tentative D call: TRBD1 (5 bases). The germline gives CDR1 MNHEY, CDR2 SVGAGI. V lost 0 bases and J 0 bases, leaving 10 bases between the germline ends. The CDR3 is 16 residues long. CDR3 in amino acids: CASSYSAGLSTDTQYF. CDR3 nucleotides: TGTGCCAGCAGTTACTCTGCAGGGCTTAGCACAGATACGCAGTATTTT.

The chain links TRBV19 to TRBJ1-5; TRBD1 matches at 7 bases. Germline-derived CDR1 and CDR2 are LNHDA and SQIVND (reference sequence). The ends lost 2 bases at V and 2 bases at J; junction bases unmatched: 6. The CDR3 consists of 16 residues. CDR3 sequence (DNA): TGTGCCAGTAGTATAACACAGGGGATAGGCAATCAGCCCCAGCATTTT. Encoded protein: CASSITQGIGNQPQHF.

This sequence joins TRBV7-2 and TRBJ1-2; D remains unclear. Germline V gene sequence: CDR1 SGHTA, CDR2 FQGNSA. Trimming pared 4 bases from V and 0 bases from J, leaving 12 bases between. The CDR3 length is 15 residues. CDR3 protein: CASSSDLQTNYGYTF. The CDR3 DNA reads TGTGCCAGCAGCTCCGACCTACAGACTAACTATGGCTACACCTTC. Complete variable domain (other parts from reference TRBV7-2 and TRBJ1-2): GAGVSQSPSNKVTEKGKDVELRCDPISGHTALYWYRQSLGQGLEFLIYFQGNSAPDKSGLPSDRFSAERTGGSVSTLTIQRTQQEDSAVYLCASSSDLQTNYGYTFGSGTRLTVV.

This clone was seen a few times. The chain employs TRBV19 and TRBJ1-1; TRBD1 aligns across 7 bases. The V segment lost 6 bases and the J segment 4 bases; nucleotides outside the gene matches: 2. The CDR3 is 12 amino acids. Germline assignment: CDR1 LNHDA and CDR2 SQIVND (reference sequence). The CDR3 region has the DNA TGTGCCAGTAGCAACAGGGGCACTGAAGCTTTCTTT. Translated: CASSNRGTEAFF.

This chain uses TRBV7-6 with TRBJ1-1; 8 nucleotides align to TRBD1. CDR1 is SGHVS, CDR2 FNYEAQ, per germline. V gave up 3 bases and J gave up 5 bases; unmatched junction bases: 8. CDR3 length: 15 amino acids. The CDR3 here is CASSFPGQGGTEAFF. The CDR3 DNA sequence: TGTGCCAGCAGCTTCCCCGGACAGGGAGGGACTGAAGCTTTCTTT. The full variable domain, in which reference TRBV7-6 and TRBJ1-1 provide the parts outside the CDR3, is GAGVSQSPRYKVTKRGQDVALRCDPISGHVSLYWYRQALGQGPEFLTYFNYEAQQDKSGLPNDRFSAERPEGSISTLTIQRTEQRDSAMYRCASSFPGQGGTEAFFGQGTRLTVV.

This chain links TRBV4-1 with TRBJ2-5; maybe TRBD2 (6 bases). V lost 0 bases to trimming and J lost 0 bases, with 8 bases between them. The V gene's germline CDR1 is MGHRA and CDR2 YSYEKL. CDR3 length: 15 residues. CDR3 nucleotides: TGCGCCAGCAGCCAAGAATGGGGGGACCAAGAGACCCAGTACTTC. Translation: CASSQEWGDQETQYF.

A few counts support this clone. The chain has TRBV7-3 and TRBJ2-2; 7 bases line up with TRBD1. Germline V gene data show CDR1 as SGHTA and CDR2 as FQGTGA. The junction had 12 bases not matched to a gene; V was cut back by 5 bases and J by 0 bases. This CDR3 contains 18 residues. CDR3 nucleotide sequence: TGTGCCAGCAGCCTCCAACCCCGGACAGGTTCGAACACCGGGGAGCTGTTTTTT. This translates into CASSLQPRTGSNTGELFF.

The chain is built from TRBV15 and TRBJ2-7, with a weak D call TRBD2 (5 bases). Trimming left V 1 base short and J 4 bases short, with 17 bases between. Germline CDR1 is LNHNV and CDR2 is YYDKDF (reference sequence). This CDR3 region has 16 residues. As DNA, the CDR3 is TGTGCCACCAGCAGAGGGGAGTCGAAAAGCCCGTACGAGCAGTACTTC. It yields the protein CATSRGESKSPYEQYF.

The chain links TRBV5-6 to TRBJ2-5; D is uncertain. Per the germline V gene, CDR1 is SGHDT and CDR2 is YYEEEE. The CDR3 totals 12 residues. V gave up 2 bases and J gave up 3 bases, with 5 bases separating them. CDR3 sequence (DNA): TGTGCCAGCAGCTTACAAAAAGAGACCCAGTACTTC. Protein product: CASSLQKETQYF.

This rearrangement joins TRBV30 to TRBJ1-6; D remains unclear. Germline loops: CDR1 GTSNPN, CDR2 SVGIG (reference sequence). The CDR3 consists of 19 residues. V lost 4 bases, J lost 0 bases, and 22 bases lay in between. The CDR3 region is CAWISPNRIPSSYNSPLHF. CDR3 bases: TGTGCCTGGATCTCTCCGAACCGAATCCCTAGCTCCTATAATTCACCCCTCCACTTT.

There are a few counts of this clone. The genes are TRBV4-1 and TRBJ1-1; D is unresolved. CDR1 and CDR2 (germline): MGHRA, YSYEKL. The CDR3 loop spans 15 amino acids. Trimming removed 1 base from V and 0 bases from J, with 9 bases in between. CDR3 coding DNA: TGCGCCAGCAGCCAAGTAGCCGGGGTGAACACTGAAGCTTTCTTT. This encodes CASSQVAGVNTEAFF.

The rearrangement uses TRBV29-1 and TRBJ1-2; a weak D match, TRBD1 (6 bases). The length of the CDR3 is 14 residues. Germline CDR1 and CDR2: SQVTM and ANQGSEA. The germline V and J ends were trimmed by 4 bases and 6 bases, with 18 bases remaining between them. CDR3 sequence (DNA): TGCAGCGTTGTGGACAACAGGGTTGGGAATGGCTACACCTTC. As protein: CSVVDNRVGNGYTF.

Only one count was recorded for this clone. This chain links TRBV7-9 with TRBJ1-2; D gene ambiguous. Per the germline V gene, CDR1 is SEHNR and CDR2 is FQNEAQ (reference sequence). V was shortened by 2 bases and J by 10 bases, with 14 bases between the two germline ends. This CDR3 spans 13 amino acids. The CDR3 is CASSLNSRDIYTF. The DNA for the CDR3 is TGTGCCAGCAGCTTAAACAGCCGTGACATCTACACCTTC.

The chain employs TRBV6-1 and TRBJ2-3; no definite D call. The CDR3 contains 15 residues. Trimming took off 4 bases at V and 0 bases at J, with 11 bases between the two ends. In germline, CDR1 is MNHNS, CDR2 SASEGT. The CDR3 nucleotides read TGTGCCAGCAGTGCGTTAAGTACTAGCACAGATACGCAGTATTTT. Protein: CASSALSTSTDTQYF.

This chain joins TRBV2 and TRBJ2-2; D is undetermined. Deletions cut 5 bases from V and 1 base from J, with 5 bases between. This CDR3 has 13 amino acids. The germline V gene encodes CDR1 SNHLY and CDR2 FYNNEI. CDR3 nucleotide sequence: TGTGCCAGCAGTAGACTGAACACCGGGGAGCTGTTTTTT. It codes for CASSRLNTGELFF.

The CDR3 DNA sequence: TGTGCCAGCAGGGCCGGGACGGGACTTAGGCGGCAGTACTTC. This codes for CASRAGTGLRRQYF. V gene TRBV6-5 combines with J gene TRBJ2-7; tentatively, D is TRBD2 (6 bases). V was cut by 6 bases and J by 9 bases, with 21 bases left in between. The CDR3 extends over 14 amino acids. Germline V CDR1 and CDR2: MNHEY, SVGAGI.

This chain links TRBV4-1 with TRBJ2-1; TRBD2 aligns across 8 bases. CDR1 is MGHRA and CDR2 is YSYEKL in the germline V gene. Germline trimming cut 6 bases from V and 5 bases from J; bases unmatched to any gene: 6. The CDR3 spans 14 residues. The CDR3 nucleotides are TGCGCCAGCAGAAGGAGCGGGGGAAACAATGAGCAGTTCTTC. Protein: CASRRSGGNNEQFF.